The sequence of this T cell receptor (beta chain) was determined in a study of spatial heterogeneity in lung cancer. About the research overall: PBMC collected at follow-up were sequenced when available, a median of about 2 years after resection. Beta-chain sequences were consistently detected more often than alpha-chain sequences.

TCRdb reprocessed the 5' RACE reads via MiXCR and lists one record per CDR3 protein. The table shows nearly 95,000 distinct CDR3 sequences, with roughly a fifth occurring only once. This clonotype has more than one count but fewer than ten. The sample's time point: blood at routine non-recurrence follow-up after resection. Unsorted samples of tumor, nontumor lung or frozen PBMC had their whole RNA sequenced. Germline loops: CDR1 MNHEY, CDR2 SVGEGT. V dropped 4 bases and J dropped 4; count of bases not matched to a gene: 8. CDR3 size: 15 residues. The receptor was derived from a male donor with early-stage non-small cell lung cancer. Specimen: PBMCs, collected at follow-up. The chain has TRBV6-2 or TRBV6-3 and TRBJ2-5; 8 nucleotides match TRBD1. In DNA form, the CDR3 reads TGTGCCAGCAGTTCCATGGACAGGGCCGTAGAGACCCAGTACTTC. As protein: CASSSMDRAVETQYF.